These 27 T cell receptor beta chains were sequenced from one sample in a study of siplizumab effects on memory and regulatory T cells. Sequencing was performed with immunoSEQ multiplex PCR; in TCRdb, only in-frame clones are kept and a portion is missing. The profile shows some 100,000 clones, more than 85% of them singletons. The sequenced sample consisted of CD4+ T cells sorted from blood. The receptors come from a human donor in good health. Some clones in this sample may be carry-over from other donors' samples.

This clone has only one observation. The V and J genes are TRBV5-1 and TRBJ2-3, with D possibly TRBD2 on 6 matching bases. V was trimmed by 0 bases and J by 4 bases, leaving 12 bases between them. The CDR3 covers 15 residues. Germline V gene sequence: CDR1 SGHRS, CDR2 YFSETQ. CDR3 protein: CASSLGGGKADTQYF. DNA of the CDR3: TGCGCCAGCAGCTTGGGAGGCGGGAAGGCAGATACGCAGTATTTT.

The genes are TRBV5-6 and TRBJ2-3; 7 bases are shared with TRBD1. Germline CDR1 is SGHDT and CDR2 is YYEEEE. The CDR3 contains 15 residues. The trim removed 1 base at V and 4 bases at J, leaving 6 bases unmatched. This chain's CDR3 is CASSLYEGAPDTQYF. The CDR3, as DNA: TGTGCCAGCAGCTTGTACGAGGGGGCCCCAGATACGCAGTATTTT.

DNA of the CDR3: TGTGCCAGCAGCTTATCCGGGGGCGGCACTGAAGCTTTCTTT. Protein sequence: CASSLSGGGTEAFF. The chain joins TRBV7-3 to TRBJ1-1; TRBD1 is a possible D gene (6 bases). The CDR3 is made up of 14 amino acids. Germline V gives CDR1 SGHTA, CDR2 FQGTGA. The V end was cut by 2 bases, the J end by 4 bases, with 11 bases between. The complete variable domain, with remaining parts taken from reference TRBV7-3 and TRBJ1-1, reads GAGVSQTPSNKVTEKGKYVELRCDPISGHTALYWYRQSLGQGPEFLIYFQGTGAADDSGLPNDRFFAVRPEGSVSTLKIQRTERGDSAVYLCASSLSGGGTEAFFGQGTRLTVV.

The rearrangement uses TRBV7-9 and TRBJ2-4, with no clear D. Germline CDR1 and CDR2: SEHNR and FQNEAQ (reference sequence). V lost 1 base and J 2 bases, leaving 9 bases between the germline ends. This CDR3 contains 15 residues. CDR3 bases: TGTGCCAGCAGCTTAGTGGGTGGGACCAAAAACATTCAGTACTTC. This sequence encodes CASSLVGGTKNIQYF.

This chain connects TRBV19 to TRBJ1-5; 9 nucleotides line up with TRBD1. The CDR3 spans 13 residues. Germline V CDR1 and CDR2: LNHDA, SQIVND (reference sequence). Trimming took 9 bases from V and 6 from J; bases not matched to a gene: 6. The CDR3 here is CASKQGASQPQHF. The CDR3 coding sequence is TGTGCCAGCAAACAGGGGGCGAGTCAGCCCCAGCATTTT. The whole variable domain, remainder taken from reference TRBV19 and TRBJ1-5, is DGGITQSPKYLFRKEGQNVTLSCEQNLNHDAMYWYRQDPGQGLRLIYYSQIVNDFQKGDIAEGYSVSREKKESFPLTVTSAQKNPTAFYLCASKQGASQPQHFGDGTRLSIL.

The genes are TRBV7-2 and TRBJ2-7; a weak D match, TRBD1 (5 bases). Germline CDR1 reads SGHTA; CDR2 reads FQGNSA. The V gene lost 5 bases and the J gene lost 7 bases, with 9 bases spanning the gap. The CDR3 covers 11 residues. The CDR3 spells CASSQGDEQYF. CDR3 in DNA: TGTGCCAGCAGCCAAGGGGATGAGCAGTACTTC.

The chain is built from TRBV19 and TRBJ2-3; 14 nucleotides line up with TRBD2. This CDR3 has 16 amino acids. The V gene end was trimmed by 6 bases and the J gene end by 1 base; junction bases not matched to a gene: 3. Germline V gene lookup returns CDR1 LNHDA and CDR2 SQIVND (reference sequence). The CDR3 DNA is TGTGCCAGTAGGACGACTAGCGGGAGGGGCACAGATACGCAGTATTTT. It codes for CASRTTSGRGTDTQYF.

This rearrangement joins TRBV28 to TRBJ2-7; D ambiguous. Germline CDR1 reads MDHEN; CDR2 reads SYDVKM. The CDR3 loop spans 17 amino acids. V shed 6 bases and J shed 3 bases, with 24 bases lying between them. The CDR3: CASRIGGGQLNYYEQYF. CDR3 nucleotide sequence: TGTGCCAGCAGGATCGGCGGTGGGCAGCTAAACTACTACGAGCAGTACTTC.

This clone was detected only once. The chain carries TRBV14 and TRBJ2-7; perhaps TRBD2 as D (5 bases). The CDR3 runs to 13 residues. Between the trimmed V and J ends, which lost 4 bases and 2 bases, there was a span of 9 bases. Germline V gives CDR1 SGHDN, CDR2 FVKESK. The CDR3 DNA reads TGTGCCAGCAGCCTGGCCGGGACCTACGAGCAGTACTTC. As protein: CASSLAGTYEQYF.

This clone was observed a single time. The chain combines TRBV28 with TRBJ2-4, with D perhaps TRBD2 (5 bases). Germline V gene data show CDR1 as MDHEN and CDR2 as SYDVKM. V lost 3 bases to trimming and J lost 9 bases, with 9 bases between them. This CDR3 spans 12 amino acids. The CDR3 nucleotides read TGTGCCAGCAGTTTGAGGACTGGCATTCAGTACTTC. Protein sequence: CASSLRTGIQYF.

The chain has TRBV5-6 and TRBJ1-5, with D possibly matching TRBD1 (6 bases). The V end lost 2 bases, the J end lost 6 bases, and 12 bases lay between the germline ends. CDR3 length: 14 residues. In germline, CDR1 is SGHDT, CDR2 YYEEEE. The CDR3 here is CASSLRGGGQPQHF. Here the CDR3 DNA reads TGTGCCAGCAGCTTAAGAGGGGGTGGTCAGCCCCAGCATTTT.

This rearrangement joins TRBV19 to TRBJ2-7; D gene uncertain. The CDR3 consists of 13 residues. Trimming removed 1 base at V and 6 bases at J, with 10 bases between. CDR1 and CDR2 (germline): LNHDA, SQIVND (reference sequence). The CDR3: CASSIGWRTEQYF. For the CDR3, the DNA is TGTGCCAGTAGTATAGGGTGGCGAACCGAGCAGTACTTC.

The chain has TRBV19 and TRBJ1-1, with D unresolved. The germline V gene encodes CDR1 LNHDA and CDR2 SQIVND (reference sequence). Trimming removed 5 bases at V and 4 bases at J, with 5 bases between. This CDR3 region has 11 residues. CDR3 sequence (DNA): TGTGCCAGTAGTGGCATCACTGAAGCTTTCTTT. This encodes CASSGITEAFF.

CDR3 region: CSVVRERAEAFF. The CDR3 region has the DNA TGCAGCGTTGTTAGGGAAAGGGCTGAAGCTTTCTTT. The chain carries TRBV29-1 and TRBJ1-1; D uncertain. The ends were cut back, 4 bases at V and 6 bases at J, with 12 bases in the middle. CDR1 SQVTM and CDR2 ANQGSEA come from the germline V gene. This CDR3 spans 12 amino acids. The full variable domain, with the rest looked up from reference TRBV29-1 and TRBJ1-1, is SAVISQKPSRDICQRGTSLTIQCQVDSQVTMMFWYRQQPGQSLTLIATANQGSEATYESGFVIDKFPISRPNLTFSTLTVSNMSPEDSSIYLCSVVRERAEAFFGQGTRLTVV.

V gene TRBV27 combines with J gene TRBJ1-2; 8 positions agree with TRBD1. Germline V gene data show CDR1 as MNHEY and CDR2 as SMNVEV (reference sequence). The CDR3 extends over 13 amino acids. V dropped 6 bases and J dropped 8; count of bases not matched to a gene: 8. CDR3 loop: CASRQGTGGGYTF. In DNA, the CDR3 is TGTGCCAGCAGACAAGGAACAGGGGGAGGCTACACCTTC.

The chain uses TRBV6-6 and TRBJ2-2; TRBD2 is a possible D gene (6 bases). V gave up 1 base and J gave up 6 bases, with 12 bases separating them. The CDR3 covers 15 residues. Germline CDR1 reads MNHNY; CDR2 reads SVGAGI (reference sequence). CDR3 nucleotides: TGTGCCAGCAGTTACTGGCAGGGACTGGCCGGGGAGCTGTTTTTT. Residues: CASSYWQGLAGELFF.

The rearrangement joins TRBV5-1 to TRBJ1-1; D is possibly TRBD1 (5 bases). V gave up 0 bases and J gave up 1 base, with 13 bases separating them. Germline CDR1 SGHRS, CDR2 YFSETQ. This CDR3 spans 16 amino acids. CDR3 coding DNA: TGCGCCAGCAGCTTGGTAGGGGCGGGTGGGAACACTGAAGCTTTCTTT. Translating it yields CASSLVGAGGNTEAFF. Based on the CDR3 plus reference TRBV5-1 and TRBJ1-1, the full variable domain is KAGVTQTPRYLIKTRGQQVTLSCSPISGHRSVSWYQQTPGQGLQFLFEYFSETQRNKGNFPGRFSGRQFSNSRSEMNVSTLELGDSALYLCASSLVGAGGNTEAFFGQGTRLTVV.

The chain uses TRBV21-1 and TRBJ2-3. TRBV21-1 is designated a pseudogene. This CDR3 has 14 residues. The DNA for the CDR3 is TGTGCCAGCAGCAAAGGTTGGATCACAGATACGCAGTATTTT. This sequence encodes CASSKGWITDTQYF.

The rearrangement uses TRBV14 and TRBJ2-7; perhaps TRBD2 as D (6 bases). V was cut by 8 bases and J by 4 bases, with 15 bases left in between. The germline gives CDR1 SGHDN, CDR2 FVKESK. This CDR3 has 13 amino acids. CDR3 residues: CASGGGGTYEQYF. In DNA, the CDR3 is TGTGCCAGCGGAGGTGGGGGGACGTACGAGCAGTACTTC.

The chain uses TRBV27 and TRBJ2-3; D is unresolved. The CDR3 totals 18 residues. The V and J ends lost 3 bases and 0 bases respectively, with 19 bases between them. In germline, CDR1 is MNHEY, CDR2 SMNVEV (reference sequence). The CDR3 nucleotides read TGTGCCAGCAGTTTTGGTTCGCAGGCTCGATTTAGCACAGATACGCAGTATTTT. Protein sequence: CASSFGSQARFSTDTQYF.

This chain links TRBV19 with TRBJ1-1, with 7 positions matching TRBD1. J lost 10 bases, V lost 5 bases, and 13 bases had no gene match. The V gene's germline CDR1 is LNHDA and CDR2 SQIVND (reference sequence). The CDR3 totals 14 residues. Here the CDR3 DNA reads TGTGCCAGTAGTGACCGACAGGGACCACACCCAGCTTTCTTT. Translating it yields CASSDRQGPHPAFF.

The chain recombines TRBV2 with TRBJ1-2; D not resolved. With 5 bases removed from V and 0 bases from J, the gap between germline ends came to 7 bases. Germline V gives CDR1 SNHLY, CDR2 FYNNEI. This CDR3 contains 13 residues. CDR3 in DNA: TGTGCCAGCAGTCCGGGAGCTAACTATGGCTACACCTTC. It is translated as CASSPGANYGYTF.

The rearrangement joins TRBV5-4 to TRBJ1-2; D is unclear. The ends were cut back, 4 bases at V and 2 bases at J, with 15 bases in the middle. This CDR3 contains 15 residues. The V gene's germline CDR1 is SGHNT and CDR2 YYREEE (reference sequence). The CDR3, as DNA: TGTGCCAGCAGCGCAACCCGGTCCACCAACTATGGCTACACCTTC. This translates into CASSATRSTNYGYTF.

The chain uses TRBV4-1 and TRBJ2-1; 9 bases match TRBD1. The CDR3 length is 16 residues. The V gene end was trimmed by 3 bases and the J gene end by 7 bases; junction bases not matched to a gene: 10. Germline CDR1 reads MGHRA; CDR2 reads YSYEKL. The CDR3 DNA reads TGCGCCAGCAGCCAGGGACAGGGAACGTGGGGGAATGAGCAGTTCTTC. This sequence encodes CASSQGQGTWGNEQFF.

The chain recombines TRBV14 with TRBJ2-5; the match to TRBD2 covers 8 bases. Per the germline V gene, CDR1 is SGHDN and CDR2 is FVKESK. CDR3 length equals 16 residues. V was pared by 1 base and J by 5 bases, with 9 bases of the junction left unmatched. Here the CDR3 reads CASSQVSGLASETQYF. The CDR3 DNA follows: TGTGCCAGCAGCCAAGTTTCCGGACTAGCATCGGAGACCCAGTACTTC.

The chain recombines TRBV4-2 with TRBJ1-1; D perhaps matches TRBD1 (5 bases). Trimming pared 10 bases from V and 3 bases from J, leaving 15 bases between. The V gene's germline CDR1 is LGHNA and CDR2 YNFKEQ. The length of the CDR3 is 13 residues. This CDR3 reads CATSGGGYTEAFF. DNA of the CDR3: TGTGCCACCTCCGGGGGAGGGTACACTGAAGCTTTCTTT.

The chain employs TRBV29-1 and TRBJ2-7; D is possibly TRBD2 (6 bases). The CDR3 has 15 residues. Trimming cost V 3 bases and J 0 bases, with 15 bases left between them. Germline V gives CDR1 SQVTM, CDR2 ANQGSEA. The CDR3 bases are TGCAGCGTTGAGGTTTCGGCGGGAAGCTCCTACGAGCAGTACTTC. Its protein is CSVEVSAGSSYEQYF.